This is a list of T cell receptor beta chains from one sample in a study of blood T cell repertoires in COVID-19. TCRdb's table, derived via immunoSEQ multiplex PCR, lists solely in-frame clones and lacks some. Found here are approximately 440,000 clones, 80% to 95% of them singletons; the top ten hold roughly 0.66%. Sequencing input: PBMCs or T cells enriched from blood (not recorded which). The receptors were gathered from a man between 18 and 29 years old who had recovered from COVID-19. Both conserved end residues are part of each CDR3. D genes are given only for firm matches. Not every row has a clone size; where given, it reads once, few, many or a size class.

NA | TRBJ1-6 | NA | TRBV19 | CASSMEGSPLHF | TGTGCCAGTAGTATGGAGGGATCACCCCTCCACTTT
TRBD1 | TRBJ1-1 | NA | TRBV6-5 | CASSTGTDYTEAFF | TGTGCCAGCAGTACGGGGACAGACTACACTGAAGCTTTCTTT
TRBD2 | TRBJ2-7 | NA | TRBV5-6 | CASSLSSGTFEQYF | TGTGCCAGCAGCTTGAGTAGCGGGACGTTTGAGCAGTACTTC
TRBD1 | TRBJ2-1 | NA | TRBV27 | CASTLDRDNNEQFF | TGTGCCAGCACCCTGGACAGGGACAACAATGAGCAGTTCTTC
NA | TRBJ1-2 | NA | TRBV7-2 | CASSLGNLANYGYTF | TGTGCCAGCAGCTTAGGGAACCTAGCTAACTATGGCTACACCTTC
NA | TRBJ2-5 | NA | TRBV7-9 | CASSSFRQETQYF | TGTGCCAGCAGCTCCTTTCGCCAAGAGACCCAGTACTTC
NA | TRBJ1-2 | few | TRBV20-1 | CSAPRVYGYTF | TGCAGTGCTCCCCGGGTCTATGGCTACACCTTC
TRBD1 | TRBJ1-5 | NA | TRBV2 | CASTGTGGHQPQHF | TGTGCCAGTACCGGGACAGGGGGCCATCAGCCCCAGCATTTT
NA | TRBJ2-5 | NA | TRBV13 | CASSSQIPYQETQYF | TGTGCCAGCAGTTCACAGATACCGTACCAAGAGACCCAGTACTTC
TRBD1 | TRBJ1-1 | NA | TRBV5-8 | CASSPGQGLFRDTEAFF | TGTGCCAGCAGCCCTGGACAGGGGCTGTTTCGGGACACTGAAGCTTTCTTT
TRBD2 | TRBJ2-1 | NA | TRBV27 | CASSLGWGGYNEQFF | TGTGCCAGCAGTCTAGGATGGGGGGGGTACAATGAGCAGTTCTTC
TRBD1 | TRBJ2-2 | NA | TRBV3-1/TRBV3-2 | CASSPSDRSNTGELFF | TGTGCCAGCAGCCCTTCGGACAGGTCAAACACCGGGGAGCTGTTTTTT
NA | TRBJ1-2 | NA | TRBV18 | CASSPDSQYSGYTF | TGTGCCAGCTCCCCCGACAGCCAGTACTCTGGCTACACCTTC
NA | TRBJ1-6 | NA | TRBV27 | CASSLRADSSSPLHF | TGTGCCAGCAGTTTAAGGGCGGACAGTTCTTCACCCCTCCACTTT
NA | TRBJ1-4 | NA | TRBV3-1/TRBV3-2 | CASSQGGKLFF | TGTGCCAGCAGCCAAGGAGGTAAACTGTTTTTT
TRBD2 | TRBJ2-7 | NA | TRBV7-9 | CASSRIAGGRQYF | TGTGCCAGCAGCCGCATAGCGGGAGGAAGGCAGTACTTC
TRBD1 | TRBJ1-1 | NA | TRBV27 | CASSFQGGNTEAFF | TGTGCCAGCAGTTTTCAGGGGGGGAACACTGAAGCTTTCTTT
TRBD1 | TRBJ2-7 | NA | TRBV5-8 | CANTQGVPYEQYF | TGTGCCAATACTCAGGGGGTACCCTACGAGCAGTACTTC
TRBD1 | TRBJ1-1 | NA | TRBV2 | CASSRQGPAEAFF | TGTGCCAGCAGTCGACAGGGCCCCGCTGAAGCTTTCTTT
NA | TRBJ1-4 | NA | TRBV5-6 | CASSVQATNEKLFF | TGTGCCAGCAGCGTACAAGCAACTAATGAAAAACTGTTTTTT
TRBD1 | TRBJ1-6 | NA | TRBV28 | CASSRTTGSYNSPLHF | TGTGCCAGCAGTCGAACGACAGGGTCCTATAATTCACCCCTCCACTTT
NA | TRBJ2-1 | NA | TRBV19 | CASSMLGRLYNEQFF | TGTGCCAGTAGTATGTTAGGGAGGCTGTACAATGAGCAGTTCTTC
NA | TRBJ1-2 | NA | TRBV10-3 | CAISESYREGGYTF | TGTGCCATCAGTGAGTCGTACAGGGAGGGCGGCTACACCTTC
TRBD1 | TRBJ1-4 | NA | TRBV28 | CASSLRRTGIIRHEKLFF | TGTGCCAGCAGTTTACGTAGGACAGGTATAATTCGCCATGAAAAACTGTTTTTT
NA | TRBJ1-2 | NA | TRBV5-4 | CASSLVGREGRGYTF | TGTGCCAGCAGCTTGGTTGGCAGGGAGGGTCGCGGCTACACCTTC
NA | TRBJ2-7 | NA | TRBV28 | CATRGYEQYF | TGTGCCACGAGAGGGTACGAGCAGTACTTC
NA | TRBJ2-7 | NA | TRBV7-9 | CASSSRDIYYEQYF | TGTGCCAGCAGCTCCCGGGACATCTACTACGAGCAGTACTTC
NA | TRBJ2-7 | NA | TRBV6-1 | CASSEWLDNYEQYF | TGTGCCAGCAGTGAATGGCTAGATAATTACGAGCAGTACTTC
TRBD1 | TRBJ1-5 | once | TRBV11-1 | CASSVGQGQPQHF | TGTGCCAGCAGCGTCGGACAGGGGCAGCCCCAGCATTTT
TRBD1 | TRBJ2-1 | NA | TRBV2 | CASRSRDRVVNEQFF | TGTGCCAGCAGATCCCGGGACAGGGTTGTAAATGAGCAGTTCTTC
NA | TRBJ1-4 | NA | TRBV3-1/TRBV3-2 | CASSRLDEKLFF | TGTGCCAGCAGCCGTCTCGATGAAAAACTGTTTTTT
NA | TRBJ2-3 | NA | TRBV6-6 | CASSNRPGGSTDTQYF | TGTGCCAGCAGCAATCGTCCGGGGGGCAGCACAGATACGCAGTATTTT
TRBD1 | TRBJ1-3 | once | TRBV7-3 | CASSLNRGSGNTIYF | TGTGCCAGCAGCTTAAACAGGGGCTCTGGAAACACCATATATTTT
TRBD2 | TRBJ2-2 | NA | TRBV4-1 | CASSPDPGLAGSRSTGELFF | TGCGCCAGCAGCCCCGACCCGGGACTAGCGGGGTCTCGATCCACCGGGGAGCTGTTTTTT
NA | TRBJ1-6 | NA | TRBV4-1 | CASSQDQDSLYNSPLHF | TGCGCCAGCAGCCAAGATCAGGACAGCCTCTATAATTCACCCCTCCACTTT
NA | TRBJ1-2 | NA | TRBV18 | CASSPDWEGANYGYTF | TGTGCCAGCTCACCCGACTGGGAGGGCGCTAACTATGGCTACACCTTC
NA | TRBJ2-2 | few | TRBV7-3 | CASSTQPLANTGELFF | TGTGCCAGCAGCACCCAACCTCTAGCGAATACCGGGGAGCTGTTTTTT
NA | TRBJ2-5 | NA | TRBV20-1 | CSASRAQETQYF | TGCAGTGCTAGTCGAGCACAAGAGACCCAGTACTTC
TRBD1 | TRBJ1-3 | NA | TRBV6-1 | CASSEGLDRTFGNTIYF | TGTGCCAGCAGTGAGGGTCTGGACAGGACATTTGGAAACACCATATATTTT
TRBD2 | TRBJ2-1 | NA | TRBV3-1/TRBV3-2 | CASSQLGGDEQFF | TGTGCCAGCAGCCAACTGGGGGGGGATGAGCAGTTCTTC
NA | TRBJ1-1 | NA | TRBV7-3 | CASSLMRDTEAFF | TGTGCCAGCAGCTTAATGAGGGACACTGAAGCTTTCTTT
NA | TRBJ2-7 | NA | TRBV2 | CASSEGELSYEQYF | TGTGCCAGCAGTGAAGGGGAGCTCTCCTACGAGCAGTACTTC
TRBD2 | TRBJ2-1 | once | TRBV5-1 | CASSFAGTSVNEQFF | TGCGCCAGCAGTTTCGCCGGGACTAGCGTCAATGAGCAGTTCTTC
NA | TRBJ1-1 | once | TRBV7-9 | CASSEASIDRSQAFF | TGTGCCAGCAGCGAAGCAAGTATCGACAGAAGCCAAGCTTTCTTT